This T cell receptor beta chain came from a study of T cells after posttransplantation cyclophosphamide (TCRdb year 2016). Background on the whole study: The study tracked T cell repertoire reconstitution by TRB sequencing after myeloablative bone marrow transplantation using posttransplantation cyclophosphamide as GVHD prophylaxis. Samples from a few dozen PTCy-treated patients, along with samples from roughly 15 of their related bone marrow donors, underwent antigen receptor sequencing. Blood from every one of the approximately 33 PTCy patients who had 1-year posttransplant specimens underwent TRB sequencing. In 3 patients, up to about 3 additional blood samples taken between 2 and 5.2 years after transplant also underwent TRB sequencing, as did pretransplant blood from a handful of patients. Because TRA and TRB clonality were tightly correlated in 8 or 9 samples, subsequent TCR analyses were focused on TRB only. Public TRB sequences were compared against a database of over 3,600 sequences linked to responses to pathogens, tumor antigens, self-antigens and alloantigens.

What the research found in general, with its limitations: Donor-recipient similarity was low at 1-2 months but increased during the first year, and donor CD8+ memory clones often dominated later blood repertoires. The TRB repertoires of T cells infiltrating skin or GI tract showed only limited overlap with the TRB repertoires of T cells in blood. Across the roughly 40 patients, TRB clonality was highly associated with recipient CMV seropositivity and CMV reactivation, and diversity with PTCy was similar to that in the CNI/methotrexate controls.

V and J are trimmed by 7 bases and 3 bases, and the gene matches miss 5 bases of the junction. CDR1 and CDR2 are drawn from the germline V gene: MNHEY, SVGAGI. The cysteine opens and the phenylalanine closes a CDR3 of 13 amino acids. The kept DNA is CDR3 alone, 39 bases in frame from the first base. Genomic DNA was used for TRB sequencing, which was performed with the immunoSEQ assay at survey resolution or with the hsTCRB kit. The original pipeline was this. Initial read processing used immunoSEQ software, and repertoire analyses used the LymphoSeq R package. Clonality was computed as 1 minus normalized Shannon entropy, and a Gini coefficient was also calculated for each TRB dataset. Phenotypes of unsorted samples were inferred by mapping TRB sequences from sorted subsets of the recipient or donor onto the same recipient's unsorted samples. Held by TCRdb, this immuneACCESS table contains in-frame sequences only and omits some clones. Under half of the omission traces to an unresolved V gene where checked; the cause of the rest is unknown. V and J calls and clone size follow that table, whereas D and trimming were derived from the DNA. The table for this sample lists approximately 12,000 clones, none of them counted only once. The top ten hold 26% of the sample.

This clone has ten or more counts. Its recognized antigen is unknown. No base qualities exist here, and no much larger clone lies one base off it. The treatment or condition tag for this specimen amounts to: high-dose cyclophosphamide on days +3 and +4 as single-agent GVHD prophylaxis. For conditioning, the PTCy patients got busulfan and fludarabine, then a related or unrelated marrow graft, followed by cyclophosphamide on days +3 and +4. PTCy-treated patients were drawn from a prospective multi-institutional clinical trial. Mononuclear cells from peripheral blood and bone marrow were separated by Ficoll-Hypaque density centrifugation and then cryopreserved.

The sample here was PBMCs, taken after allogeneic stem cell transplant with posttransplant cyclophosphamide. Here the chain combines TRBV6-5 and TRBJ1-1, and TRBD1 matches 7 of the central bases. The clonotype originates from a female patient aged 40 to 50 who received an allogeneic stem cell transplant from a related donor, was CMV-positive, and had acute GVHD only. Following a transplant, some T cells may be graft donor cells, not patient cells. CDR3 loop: CASTYRGHTEAFF. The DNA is TGTGCCAGCACTTATAGGGGGCACACTGAAGCTTTCTTT.